Below are 20 T cell receptor beta chains sequenced from a single sample in a study of Graves' ophthalmopathy and Graves' hyperthyroidism. Researchers took RNA transcripts and amplified TCR beta CDR3 regions from them. An initial RT-PCR round employing HTBI primers preceded a second-round multiplex PCR. TCRdb reprocessed the multiplex PCR reads via MiXCR and lists one record per CDR3 protein. The sample yields some 750,000 distinct CDR3 sequences, about 44% seen once. Sequenced input: peripheral blood. The receptor source for this set is an adult man with Graves' ophthalmopathy.

The DNA of the CDR3 is TGTGCCAGCAGTGGGGACCCGCCGGGCTACGAGCAGTACTTC. Amino acids: CASSGDPPGYEQYF. V usage is TRBV2 and J usage is TRBJ2-7, with D perhaps being TRBD1 or TRBD2 (5 bases each). CDR1 SNHLY and CDR2 FYNNEI come from the germline V gene. This CDR3 has 14 amino acids. Trimming removed 4 bases from V and 3 bases from J, with 13 bases in between.

The chain carries TRBV9 and TRBJ2-7; 7 nucleotides match TRBD1. The trim removed 5 bases at V and 0 bases at J, leaving 5 bases unmatched. Germline V gene data show CDR1 as SGDLS and CDR2 as YYNGEE. The CDR3 is 14 residues long. In DNA, the CDR3 is TGTGCCAGCAGTCAGACAGGGTTCTCCTACGAGCAGTACTTC. Encoded protein: CASSQTGFSYEQYF.

The chain employs TRBV29-1 and TRBJ1-4; possible D gene TRBD1, 6 bases. The CDR3 has 12 amino acids. CDR1 is SQVTM and CDR2 is ANQGSEA in the germline V gene. The CDR3 protein is CRSDQGNEKLFF. The CDR3, as DNA: TGCAGGTCCGATCAGGGGAACGAAAAACTGTTTTTT.

This rearrangement joins TRBV15 to TRBJ1-1, with 8 nucleotides matching TRBD1. Germline-derived CDR1 and CDR2 are LNHNV and YYDKDF (reference sequence). This CDR3 spans 13 amino acids. Trimming cost V 10 bases and J 1 base; bases outside gene matches: 5. The CDR3 loop is CASVTGGNTEAFF. CDR3 DNA sequence: TGTGCCAGCGTTACAGGGGGGAACACTGAAGCTTTCTTT.

CDR3 in DNA: TGTGCCAGTAGTATGGGTCGAGAATACGAGCAGTACTTC. This codes for CASSMGREYEQYF. This chain uses TRBV19 with TRBJ2-7; D is unresolved. The germline gives CDR1 LNHDA, CDR2 SQIVND (reference sequence). Trimming took 3 bases from V and 4 from J, leaving 10 bases between them. CDR3 size: 13 residues.

The table lists this clonotype with many counts. The chain recombines TRBV10-1 with TRBJ2-2; a possible D gene is TRBD2 (5 bases). The CDR3 sequence is 14 residues long. The V end lost 6 bases, the J end lost 2 bases, and 10 bases lay between the germline ends. Germline V gives CDR1 WNHNN, CDR2 SYGVQD (reference sequence). The CDR3 DNA reads TGCGCCAGCAGCCCAGGACTTAACACCGGGGAGCTGTTTTTT. It specifies CASSPGLNTGELFF.

This clonotype has more than one count but fewer than ten. This chain links TRBV6-5 with TRBJ1-2, with D possibly matching TRBD1 (6 bases). The length of the CDR3 is 14 residues. V lost 0 bases and J lost 4, with 9 bases in between. Per the germline V gene, CDR1 is MNHEY and CDR2 is SVGAGI. Written as DNA, the CDR3 is TGTGCCAGCAGTTACTCTAGCAGGGGCTATGGCTACACCTTC. Amino acids: CASSYSSRGYGYTF.

The CDR3 region has the DNA TGCGCCAGCAGCCAAGATTTCGGGTACAGCAATCAGCCCCAGCATTTT. Translated, it gives CASSQDFGYSNQPQHF. The chain carries TRBV4-1 and TRBJ1-5; D gene ambiguous. The CDR3 length is 16 residues. V shed 0 bases and J shed 1 base, with 10 bases lying between them. The germline gives CDR1 MGHRA, CDR2 YSYEKL.

V usage is TRBV12-3 or TRBV12-4 and J usage is TRBJ1-5; no clear D gene. The CDR3 contains 14 residues. V was trimmed by 6 bases and J by 2 bases, leaving 11 bases between them. CDR3 in DNA: TGTGCCAGCAGGCCCCGGAGGGGCAATCAGCCCCAGCATTTT. Its translation is CASRPRRGNQPQHF.

Worth noting for this clonotype: This may arise from a read error, as a much more abundant clone is one base away. The chain combines TRBV29-1 with TRBJ1-2; 7 nucleotides match TRBD1. The V gene end was trimmed by 6 bases and the J gene end by 4 bases; junction bases not matched to a gene: 8. The CDR3 totals 13 residues. Germline CDR1 reads SQVTM; CDR2 reads ANQGSEA. CDR3 coding DNA: TGCAGCGTCCCGGACAGGAGGGGCTATGGCTACACCTTC. Encoded protein: CSVPDRRGYGYTF.

CDR3 amino acids: CASSLGGQGLYGYTF. DNA for the CDR3: TGTGCCAGCAGCTTGGGCGGACAGGGGCTCTATGGCTACACCTTC. The chain links TRBV11-2 to TRBJ1-2; 9 bases map to TRBD1. Trimming took 3 bases from V and 4 from J; bases not matched to a gene: 6. CDR1 and CDR2 (germline): SGHAT, FQNNGV. This CDR3 comprises 15 residues.

This chain uses TRBV5-1 with TRBJ1-2; TRBD1 might be the D (6 bases). V was trimmed by 4 bases and J by 0 bases, leaving 13 bases between them. Germline V lookup: CDR1 SGHRS, CDR2 YFSETQ. The CDR3 loop spans 15 amino acids. The CDR3 region has the DNA TGCGCCAGCAGCCAAATCGGGACACCTAACTATGGCTACACCTTC. It encodes CASSQIGTPNYGYTF.

This rearrangement joins TRBV9 to TRBJ2-7, with 8 nucleotides matching TRBD1. Germline CDR1 and CDR2: SGDLS and YYNGEE. V dropped 2 bases and J dropped 1; count of bases not matched to a gene: 5. The CDR3 has 15 amino acids. CDR3 loop: CASSVATGESYEQYF. The CDR3 region has the DNA TGTGCCAGCAGCGTGGCGACAGGGGAATCCTACGAGCAGTACTTC.

This clonotype was observed a few times. This chain joins TRBV6-1 and TRBJ2-7, with TRBD2 matching over 8 bases. Unmatched junction bases numbered 17, after V lost 7 bases and J lost 0 bases. Germline lookup yields CDR1 MNHNS and CDR2 SASEGT. The length of the CDR3 is 18 residues. The CDR3 DNA sequence: TGTGCCAGCACTTCGTACGGGGGGGGCCTCTCTTACTCCTACGAGCAGTACTTC. Protein sequence: CASTSYGGGLSYSYEQYF.

This clonotype showed up just a few times. This chain connects TRBV20-1 to TRBJ2-7; D is ambiguous. The CDR3 length is 10 residues. The germline V and J ends were trimmed by 7 bases and 3 bases, with 7 bases remaining between them. Per germline, CDR1 DFQATT and CDR2 SNEGSKA (reference sequence). The CDR3 DNA sequence: TGCAGTGTTCCAGACTACGAGCAGTACTTC. Translating it yields CSVPDYEQYF.

This clonotype was recorded many times. The genes are TRBV20-1 and TRBJ2-7, with a possible D match to TRBD1 (6 bases). The ends were cut back, 7 bases at V and 2 bases at J, with 15 bases in the middle. The CDR3 extends over 13 amino acids. CDR1 and CDR2 (germline): DFQATT, SNEGSKA (reference sequence). CDR3 residues: CSGSEGTTYEQYF. The CDR3, as DNA: TGCAGTGGGAGTGAGGGGACAACCTACGAGCAGTACTTC.

The CDR3 nucleotides read TGTGCCAGCAGTTCTTATTCCGGTGGGGGCTACGAGCAGTACTTC. This codes for CASSSYSGGGYEQYF. V usage is TRBV25-1 and J usage is TRBJ2-7, with D perhaps matching TRBD1 or TRBD2 (5 bases each). Trimming removed 5 bases at V and 3 bases at J, with 17 bases between. CDR3 length: 15 amino acids. The germline gives CDR1 MGHDK, CDR2 SYGVNS.

The V and J genes are TRBV20-1 and TRBJ2-7; no firm D call. The V and J ends lost 7 bases and 5 bases respectively, with 6 bases between them. CDR1 and CDR2 from the germline V gene are DFQATT and SNEGSKA (reference sequence). The CDR3 spans 9 residues. The CDR3 DNA reads TGCAGTGTGGGCCACGAGCAGTACTTC. Its translation: CSVGHEQYF.

In this sample, this clonotype turned up a few times. This chain links TRBV20-1 with TRBJ1-5, with TRBD1 as a possible D gene (5 bases). Germline CDR1 and CDR2: DFQATT and SNEGSKA (reference sequence). V lost 3 bases and J 2 bases, leaving 17 bases between the germline ends. The length of the CDR3 is 16 residues. CDR3 sequence reads: CSASQQGTSGNQPQHF. CDR3 coding DNA: TGCAGTGCTAGTCAGCAAGGGACGTCTGGCAATCAGCCCCAGCATTTT.

Turning to this clonotype: A much larger clone differs from this one at a single base, so this may be a read error. The CDR3 does not end in the conserved phenylalanine or tryptophan, so this is likely a read error. The rearrangement uses TRBV29-1 and TRBJ2-7; 8 bases align to TRBD1. With V trimmed by 4 bases and J by 3 bases, 17 bases remained unmatched. Germline loops: CDR1 SQVTM, CDR2 ANQGSEA. The CDR3 is 17 amino acids. CDR3 coding DNA: TGCAGCGTTGGTGGTCCGGTACTGACAGGGGTGGTCTACGAGCAGTACTTA. It encodes CSVGGPVLTGVVYEQYL.